This TCR beta chain was found in a study of cytomegalovirus exposure and HLA in healthy donors. Study as a whole: A prior analysis found 117 million unique TCR beta sequences from approximately 190 million T cells.

Regarding the study as a whole: Association of 15,000 to 20,000 TCR beta sequences with HLA alleles was found at 0.05 false discovery rate in a later analysis.

Sampled while nominally healthy, donors likely had unrecorded immune exposures. The PCR made use of 60 Vbeta and 13 Jbeta primers. The authors' processing: Counted up in a later analysis, unique TCR beta chains came to 65 million to 80 million, with 9.5 million to 13 million shared. Profiling relied on immunoSEQ multiplex PCR, and the TCRdb table lists in-frame clones only, not all of them. That table furnishes V, J and clone size, whereas the DNA furnished D and trimming. The sample holds around 100,000 clones, about 7.6% seen once. With respect to this clone: As yet, its antigen is unknown.

The V gene lost 6 bases and the J gene lost 3 bases, with 14 bases spanning the gap. There are 14 residues in the CDR3. CDR1 is KGHSH, CDR2 LQKENI, per germline. This chain connects TRBV18 to TRBJ1-1; maybe TRBD1 (5 bases). Sequencing input: PBMCs. This receptor was identified in a man aged 50-60 years in good health and CMV-seronegative. DNA for the CDR3: TGTGCCAGCTCGCGAGGGACTTCGGACACTGAAGCTTTCTTT. It is translated as CASSRGTSDTEAFF. Supplemented by reference TRBV18 and TRBJ1-1, the full variable domain reads NAGVMQNPRHLVRRRGQEARLRCSPMKGHSHVYWYRQLPEEGLKFMVYLQKENIIDESGMPKERFSAEFPKEGPSILRIQQVVRGDSAAYFCASSRGTSDTEAFFGQGTRLTVV.